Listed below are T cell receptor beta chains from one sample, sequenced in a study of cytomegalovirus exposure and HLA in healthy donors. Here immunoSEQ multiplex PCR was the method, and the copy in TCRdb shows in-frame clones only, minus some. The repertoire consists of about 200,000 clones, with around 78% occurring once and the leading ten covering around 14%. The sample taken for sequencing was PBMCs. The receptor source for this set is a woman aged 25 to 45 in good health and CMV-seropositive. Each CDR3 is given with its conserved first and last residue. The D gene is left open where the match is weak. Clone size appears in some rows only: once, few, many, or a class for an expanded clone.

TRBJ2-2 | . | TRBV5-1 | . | CASSFLTGLTGELFF | TGCGCCAGCAGCTTTCTAACGGGACTCACCGGGGAGCTGTTTTTT
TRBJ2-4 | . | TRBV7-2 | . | CASSLVGGLGKNIQYF | TGTGCCAGCAGCTTAGTTGGGGGGTTGGGCAAAAACATTCAGTACTTC
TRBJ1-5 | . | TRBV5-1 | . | CASSLTGNGQPQHF | TGCGCCAGCAGCCTTACAGGGAACGGTCAGCCCCAGCATTTT
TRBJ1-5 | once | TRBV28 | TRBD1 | CASTGRGTGDNQPQHF | TGTGCCAGCACCGGACGTGGGACAGGGGACAATCAGCCCCAGCATTTT
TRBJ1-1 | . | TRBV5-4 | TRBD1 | CASSSGQGRTEAFF | TGTGCCAGCAGCTCTGGACAGGGTAGAACTGAAGCTTTCTTT
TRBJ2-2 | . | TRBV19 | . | CASNPVYRGARELFF | TGTGCCAGTAACCCGGTATATCGGGGGGCGAGGGAGCTGTTTTTT
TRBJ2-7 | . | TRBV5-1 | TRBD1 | CASSFFPGQGRMNYEQYF | TGCGCCAGCAGCTTTTTCCCGGGACAGGGACGAATGAACTACGAGCAGTACTTC
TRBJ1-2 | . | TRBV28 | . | CASTFLTLNYGYTF | TGTGCCAGCACCTTTTTGACACTGAACTATGGCTACACCTTC
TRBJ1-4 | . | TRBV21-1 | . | CASSKVMGGTATNEKLFF | TGTGCCAGCAGCAAAGTTATGGGGGGAACCGCAACTAATGAAAAACTGTTTTTT
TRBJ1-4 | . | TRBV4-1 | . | CASSQDRGAGEKLFF | TGCGCCAGCAGCCAAGATCGGGGGGCGGGTGAAAAACTGTTTTTT
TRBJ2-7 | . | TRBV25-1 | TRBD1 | CASSEKGTGAYEQYF | TGTGCCAGCAGTGAAAAGGGGACAGGGGCCTACGAGCAGTACTTC
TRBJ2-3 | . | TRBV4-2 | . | CASSPNRALTDTQYF | TGTGCCAGCAGCCCGAACAGGGCCCTCACAGATACGCAGTATTTT
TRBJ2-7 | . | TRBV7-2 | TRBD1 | CASSIDRVSSGLYEQYF | TGTGCCAGCAGCATTGACAGGGTATCGAGTGGATTATACGAGCAGTACTTC
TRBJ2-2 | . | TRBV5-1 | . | CASSLMRAVTGELFF | TGCGCCAGCAGCTTGATGAGGGCGGTTACCGGGGAGCTGTTTTTT
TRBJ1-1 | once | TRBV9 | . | CASSKEGGRATNTEAFF | TGTGCCAGCAGCAAAGAAGGAGGGAGGGCCACGAACACTGAAGCTTTCTTT
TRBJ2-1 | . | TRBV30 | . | CAWSGFSYNEQFF | TGTGCCTGGTCGGGATTCTCCTACAATGAGCAGTTCTTC
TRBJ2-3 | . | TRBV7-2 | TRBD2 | CASSYPLRGEGRLEDTQYF | TGTGCCAGCAGCTACCCCCTTCGGGGGGAGGGTCGGTTAGAGGATACGCAGTATTTT
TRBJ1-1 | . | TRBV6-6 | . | CASRKTENTEAFF | TGTGCCAGCAGAAAGACAGAGAACACTGAAGCTTTCTTT